Listed here are 27 T cell receptor beta chains from one sample, sequenced in a study of cytomegalovirus exposure and HLA in healthy donors. The PCR had 60 Vbeta and 13 Jbeta primers. Using immunoSEQ multiplex PCR, the repertoire was profiled, and TCRdb retains in-frame clones only, with some absent. The sample holds 200,000 to 250,000 clones, 82% seen once. The sample consisted of PBMCs. The source of these receptors is a middle-aged woman in good health and CMV-seronegative.

The chain combines TRBV19 with TRBJ2-3; D is undetermined. The CDR3 totals 14 residues. Trimming pared 5 bases from V and 6 bases from J, leaving 15 bases between. Germline CDR1 LNHDA, CDR2 SQIVND (reference sequence). CDR3 residues: CASSVAALLDTQYF. CDR3 nucleotide sequence: TGTGCCAGTAGTGTGGCGGCCCTCCTCGATACGCAGTATTTT.

The chain carries TRBV7-9 and TRBJ2-5; possible D gene TRBD1, 6 bases. The CDR3 totals 18 residues. V was clipped by 5 bases and J by 5 bases, with 27 bases between them. The germline CDR1 and CDR2 sequences are SEHNR and FQNEAQ (reference sequence). Here the CDR3 DNA reads TGTGCCAGCAGCCCCAATAAAATTTCGGACAGCCGCGGGGAGACCCAGTACTTC. Translated: CASSPNKISDSRGETQYF. The full variable domain, its missing parts supplied by reference TRBV7-9 and TRBJ2-5, is DTGVSQNPRHKITKRGQNVTFRCDPISEHNRLYWYRQTLGQGPEFLTYFQNEAQLEKSRLLSDRFSAERPKGSFSTLEIQRTEQGDSAMYLCASSPNKISDSRGETQYFGPGTRLLVL.

V usage is TRBV5-1 and J usage is TRBJ1-2; 12 nucleotides align to TRBD1. V trimming: 3 bases; J trimming: 4 bases; junction bases outside the gene matches: 4. Germline V gene data show CDR1 as SGHRS and CDR2 as YFSETQ. This CDR3 comprises 15 residues. The CDR3 coding sequence is TGCGCCAGCAGCTGGGGGACAGGGGGCGGCTATGGCTACACCTTC. Amino acid sequence: CASSWGTGGGYGYTF.

The V call is TRBV30, the J call TRBJ1-2; D gene ambiguous. V was shortened by 5 bases and J by 5 bases, with 12 bases between the two germline ends. CDR3 length: 12 residues. Germline values: CDR1 GTSNPN, CDR2 SVGIG (reference sequence). CDR3 loop: CAWEGIIYGYTF. CDR3 nucleotide sequence: TGTGCCTGGGAGGGAATTATTTATGGCTACACCTTC.

This clone was picked up one time. J is TRBJ2-5 and V is TRBV5-1, with D unresolved. Germline lookup yields CDR1 SGHRS and CDR2 YFSETQ. Trimming took 5 bases from V and 2 from J, leaving 10 bases between them. The CDR3 sequence is 13 residues long. For the CDR3, the DNA is TGCGCCAGCAGAATACAGTTACAAGAGACCCAGTACTTC. It specifies CASRIQLQETQYF.

About this clone: Other DNA sequences of this sample code for an identical CDR3. The V and J genes are TRBV28 and TRBJ2-7; TRBD2 might be the D (5 bases). V shed 2 bases and J shed 0 bases, with 11 bases lying between them. Germline CDR1 and CDR2: MDHEN and SYDVKM. This CDR3 has 15 amino acids. The CDR3 protein is CASSLRGPSSYEQYF. The CDR3 nucleotides are TGTGCCAGCAGTTTACGGGGTCCCAGCTCCTACGAGCAGTACTTC.

The chain couples TRBV6-1 to TRBJ1-1, with D possibly being TRBD1 (5 bases). The CDR3 loop spans 14 amino acids. Germline CDR1 is MNHNS and CDR2 is SASEGT. Trimming left V 2 bases short and J 4 bases short, with 11 bases between. Here the CDR3 reads CASSENRGGTEAFF. For the CDR3, the DNA is TGTGCCAGCAGTGAAAATCGGGGGGGCACTGAAGCTTTCTTT.

The V gene is TRBV29-1, the J gene TRBJ2-7; 16 positions match TRBD2. Germline loops: CDR1 SQVTM, CDR2 ANQGSEA. The J segment lost 5 bases and the V segment lost 7 bases, leaving 11 bases of the junction unmatched. This CDR3 spans 16 amino acids. CDR3 bases: TGCAGCGCCTCCGGGACTAGCGGGAGGGCCGGCCACGAGCAGTACTTC. Translated, it gives CSASGTSGRAGHEQYF.

This clone was detected only once. The gene calls are TRBV18 and TRBJ1-2; D is uncertain. Germline V gene lookup returns CDR1 KGHSH and CDR2 LQKENI. V was trimmed by 2 bases and J by 2 bases, leaving 6 bases between them. This CDR3 region has 13 residues. The chain's CDR3 is CASSPRENYGYTF. In nucleotides, the CDR3 is TGTGCCAGCTCACCAAGGGAGAACTATGGCTACACCTTC.

In its sample, this clone was seen once. V usage is TRBV19 and J usage is TRBJ2-7, with a tentative D call TRBD1 (6 bases). The V gene's germline CDR1 is LNHDA and CDR2 SQIVND (reference sequence). This CDR3 is 15 amino acids long. V lost 3 bases to trimming and J lost 2 bases, with 14 bases between them. The CDR3 region has the DNA TGTGCCAGTAGTATCGACAGGTCGAGCACCTACGAGCAGTACTTC. The encoded protein is CASSIDRSSTYEQYF.

The chain uses TRBV10-3 and TRBJ1-1, with D uncertain. CDR3 length equals 14 residues. CDR1 and CDR2 from the germline V gene are ENHRY and SYGVKD. V gave up 8 bases and J gave up 5 bases, with 18 bases separating them. In DNA form, the CDR3 reads TGTGCCATCTGCGGTGTGGCGGGCGGGACTGAAGCTTTCTTT. Translation: CAICGVAGGTEAFF.

V gene TRBV2 combines with J gene TRBJ2-5; TRBD2 agrees at 14 bases. This CDR3 contains 16 residues. CDR1 is SNHLY and CDR2 is FYNNEI in the germline V gene. With V trimmed by 5 bases and J by 5 bases, 7 bases remained unmatched. The CDR3 protein is CASSLGTSGSVETQYF. For the CDR3, the DNA is TGTGCCAGCAGTCTTGGGACTAGCGGGAGCGTTGAGACCCAGTACTTC.

The gene calls are TRBV2 and TRBJ2-5; no definite D call. The CDR3 covers 12 residues. V gave up 4 bases and J gave up 2 bases, with 5 bases separating them. Germline V CDR1 and CDR2: SNHLY, FYNNEI. The CDR3 spells CASSGPQETQYF. Written as DNA, the CDR3 is TGTGCCAGCAGTGGGCCTCAAGAGACCCAGTACTTC.

This sequence joins TRBV5-1 and TRBJ2-7, with TRBD2 as a possible D gene (6 bases). V was trimmed by 5 bases and J by 7 bases, leaving 19 bases between them. Germline lookup yields CDR1 SGHRS and CDR2 YFSETQ. The CDR3 is 14 amino acids. As DNA, the CDR3 is TGCGCCAGCAGGGGGGGAGACCACCTGGGGGAGCAGTACTTC. The encoded protein is CASRGGDHLGEQYF.

The chain employs TRBV7-2 and TRBJ1-2, with 8 bases lining up with TRBD1. Trimming took 5 bases from V and 4 from J; bases not matched to a gene: 9. Germline CDR1 reads SGHTA; CDR2 reads FQGNSA. The CDR3 covers 15 residues. The DNA of the CDR3 is TGTGCCAGCAGCCTAACAGGGGGGTCCGGCTATGGCTACACCTTC. As protein: CASSLTGGSGYGYTF.

In its sample, this clone was seen once. This sequence joins TRBV4-1 and TRBJ2-3, with 7 bases lining up with TRBD2. V lost 3 bases to trimming and J lost 2 bases; unmatched junction nucleotides: 8. Germline values: CDR1 MGHRA, CDR2 YSYEKL. The CDR3 runs to 16 residues. The CDR3, as DNA: TGCGCCAGCAGCCAGATGGGGCGGGGGTACACAGATACGCAGTATTTT. As protein: CASSQMGRGYTDTQYF.

The chain recombines TRBV7-3 with TRBJ2-5, with TRBD2 matching 7 bases. V dropped 1 base and J dropped 4; count of bases not matched to a gene: 6. The V gene's germline CDR1 is SGHTA and CDR2 FQGTGA. This CDR3 is built from 15 residues. CDR3 residues: CASSLMTGGSETQYF. The CDR3 bases are TGTGCCAGCAGCTTAATGACGGGAGGCTCAGAGACCCAGTACTTC.

In this sample, this clone turned up once. The chain couples TRBV11-2 to TRBJ2-7; TRBD1 agrees at 7 bases. Trimming cost V 5 bases and J 2 bases; bases outside gene matches: 6. This CDR3 spans 14 amino acids. Germline loops: CDR1 SGHAT, CDR2 FQNNGV. DNA for the CDR3: TGTGCCAGCAGCACCTTGACAGGGACCTACGAGCAGTACTTC. This sequence encodes CASSTLTGTYEQYF.

In the case of this clone: The identical CDR3 is also encoded by other nucleotide sequences in the sample. The chain is built from TRBV7-8 and TRBJ2-7; possibly TRBD2 for D (6 bases). This CDR3 has 12 amino acids. Germline loops: CDR1 SGHVS, CDR2 FQNEAQ. Between the trimmed V and J ends, which lost 5 bases and 3 bases, there was a span of 8 bases. The CDR3 loop reads CASSPAGYEQYF. The CDR3 coding sequence is TGTGCCAGCAGCCCAGCGGGCTACGAGCAGTACTTC.

Only a few counts were recorded for this clone. CDR3 loop: CASSYLQGNTEAFF. The CDR3 bases are TGTGCCAGCAGTTACTTACAGGGTAACACTGAAGCTTTCTTT. The chain combines TRBV6-6 with TRBJ1-1; weak D call: TRBD1 (6 bases). The CDR3 spans 14 residues. The germline gives CDR1 MNHNY, CDR2 SVGAGI (reference sequence). V dropped 1 base and J dropped 2 bases, with 8 bases sitting between them.

This chain connects TRBV27 to TRBJ2-3; D not certain. The CDR3 sequence is 13 residues long. CDR1 is MNHEY and CDR2 is SMNVEV in the germline V gene (reference sequence). Trimming removed 2 bases from V and 4 bases from J, with 7 bases in between. For the CDR3, the DNA is TGTGCCAGCAGTTTAATCCCTGCAGATACGCAGTATTTT. Its protein product is CASSLIPADTQYF.

V is TRBV7-3 and J is TRBJ2-5, with D possibly being TRBD1 (5 bases). The germline V gene encodes CDR1 SGHTA and CDR2 FQGTGA. This CDR3 region has 15 residues. V was cut by 1 base and J by 1 base, with 10 bases left in between. The DNA of the CDR3 is TGTGCCAGCAGCTTAAAAGGCAGGGCCCAAGAGACCCAGTACTTC. Its protein product is CASSLKGRAQETQYF.

The chain links TRBV12-2 to TRBJ2-7; the tabulated D call, TRBD2, remains unverified against the DNA. TRBV12-2 is flagged as a pseudogene. The length of the CDR3 is 15 residues. CDR3 DNA: TGTGCAAGTCGCTTAGCTGCGGGACCTTCCTACGAGCAGTACTTC. This sequence encodes CASRLAAGPSYEQYF.

This clone appeared a few times. The gene calls are TRBV6-6 and TRBJ1-3, with D tentatively TRBD1 (6 bases). The germline gives CDR1 MNHNY, CDR2 SVGAGI (reference sequence). The CDR3 is made up of 14 amino acids. V lost 7 bases and J 2 bases, leaving 12 bases between the germline ends. CDR3: CASTRQATGNTIYF. The CDR3, as DNA: TGTGCCAGCACCAGACAGGCTACTGGAAACACCATATATTTT.

The chain joins TRBV7-9 to TRBJ2-3; TRBD1 agrees at 7 bases. V dropped 3 bases and J dropped 0; count of bases not matched to a gene: 0. Germline V gene sequence: CDR1 SEHNR, CDR2 FQNEAQ (reference sequence). This CDR3 comprises 14 residues. In nucleotides, the CDR3 is TGTGCCAGCAGCTTGGGACAGAGCACAGATACGCAGTATTTT. Translated: CASSLGQSTDTQYF.

In this sample, this clone turned up once. The chain recombines TRBV6-1 with TRBJ2-2, with 7 bases matching TRBD1. The CDR3 totals 15 residues. With V trimmed by 5 bases and J by 1 base, 4 bases remained unmatched. Per the germline V gene, CDR1 is MNHNS and CDR2 is SASEGT. CDR3 sequence: CASSPRTGNTGELFF. The CDR3 coding sequence is TGTGCCAGCAGTCCTCGGACAGGGAACACCGGGGAGCTGTTTTTT.

The chain couples TRBV7-8 to TRBJ2-2; tentative D call: TRBD2 (6 bases). The V gene lost 5 bases and the J gene lost 6 bases, with 22 bases spanning the gap. There are 17 residues in the CDR3. Germline V gives CDR1 SGHVS, CDR2 FQNEAQ. Here the CDR3 reads CASSPRLGRGLAGELFF. CDR3 bases: TGTGCCAGCAGCCCTAGACTAGGGAGAGGCCTAGCCGGGGAGCTGTTTTTT.